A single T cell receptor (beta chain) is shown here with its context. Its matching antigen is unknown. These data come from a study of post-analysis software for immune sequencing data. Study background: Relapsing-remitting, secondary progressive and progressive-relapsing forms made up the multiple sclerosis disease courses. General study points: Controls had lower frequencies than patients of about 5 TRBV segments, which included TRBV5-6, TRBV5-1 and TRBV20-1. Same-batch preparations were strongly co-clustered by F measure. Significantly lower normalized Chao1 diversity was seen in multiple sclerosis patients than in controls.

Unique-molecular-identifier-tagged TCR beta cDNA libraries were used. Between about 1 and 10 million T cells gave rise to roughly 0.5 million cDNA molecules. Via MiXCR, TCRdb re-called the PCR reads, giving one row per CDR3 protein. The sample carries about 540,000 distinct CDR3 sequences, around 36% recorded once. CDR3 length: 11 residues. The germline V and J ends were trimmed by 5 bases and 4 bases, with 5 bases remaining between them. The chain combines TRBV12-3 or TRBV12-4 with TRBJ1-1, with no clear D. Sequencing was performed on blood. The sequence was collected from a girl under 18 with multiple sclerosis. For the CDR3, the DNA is TGTGCCAGCAGTCTCCGCACTGAAGCTTTCTTT. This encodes CASSLRTEAFF.